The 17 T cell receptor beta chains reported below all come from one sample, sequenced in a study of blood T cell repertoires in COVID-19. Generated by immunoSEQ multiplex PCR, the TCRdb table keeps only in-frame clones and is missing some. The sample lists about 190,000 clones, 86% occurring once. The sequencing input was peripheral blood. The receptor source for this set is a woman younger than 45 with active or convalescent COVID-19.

CDR3 residues: CAISPTAPPSEQYF. In nucleotides, the CDR3 is TGTGCCATCAGTCCTACCGCTCCTCCGTCCGAGCAGTACTTC. The chain uses TRBV10-3 and TRBJ2-7; the D is unclear. The germline V and J ends were trimmed by 5 bases and 6 bases, with 17 bases remaining between them. Germline-derived CDR1 and CDR2 are ENHRY and SYGVKD. This CDR3 is built from 14 residues.

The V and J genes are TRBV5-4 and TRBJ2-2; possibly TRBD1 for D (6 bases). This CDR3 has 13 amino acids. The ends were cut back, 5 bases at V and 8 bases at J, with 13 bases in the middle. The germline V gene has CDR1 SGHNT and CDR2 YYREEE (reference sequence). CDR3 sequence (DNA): TGTGCCAGCAGTGAGACAGGTTTTGGGGAGCTGTTTTTT. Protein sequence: CASSETGFGELFF. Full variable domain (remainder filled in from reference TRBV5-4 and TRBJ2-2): ETGVTQSPTHLIKTRGQQVTLRCSSQSGHNTVSWYQQALGQGPQFIFQYYREEENGRGNFPPRFSGLQFPNYSSELNVNALELDDSALYLCASSETGFGELFFGEGSRLTVL.

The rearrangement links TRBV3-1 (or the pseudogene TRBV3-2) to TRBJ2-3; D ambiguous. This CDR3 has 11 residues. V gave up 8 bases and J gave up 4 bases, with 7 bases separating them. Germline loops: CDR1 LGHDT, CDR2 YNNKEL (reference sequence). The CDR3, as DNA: TGTGCCAGCGCACAGTCAGATACGCAGTATTTT. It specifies CASAQSDTQYF.

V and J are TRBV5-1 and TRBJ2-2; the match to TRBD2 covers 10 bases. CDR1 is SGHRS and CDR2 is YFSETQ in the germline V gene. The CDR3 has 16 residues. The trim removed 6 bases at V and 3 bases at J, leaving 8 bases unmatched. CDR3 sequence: CASTVAGGDYTGELFF. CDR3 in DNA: TGCGCCAGCACCGTAGCGGGAGGCGATTACACCGGGGAGCTGTTTTTT.

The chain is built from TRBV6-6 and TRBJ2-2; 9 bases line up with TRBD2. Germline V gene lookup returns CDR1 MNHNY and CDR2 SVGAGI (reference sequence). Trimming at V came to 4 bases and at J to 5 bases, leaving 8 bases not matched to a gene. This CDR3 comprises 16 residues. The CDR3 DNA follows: TGTGCCAGCAGTTCAAATAGCGGGAGTTGGACCGGGGAGCTGTTTTTT. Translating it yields CASSSNSGSWTGELFF.

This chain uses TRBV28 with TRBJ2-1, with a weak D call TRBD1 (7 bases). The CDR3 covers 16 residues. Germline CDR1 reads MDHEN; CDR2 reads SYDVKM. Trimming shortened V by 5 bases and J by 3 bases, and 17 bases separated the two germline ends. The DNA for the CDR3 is TGTGCCAGCAGTCCAAACAGGGGAGCGGGCTACAATGAGCAGTTCTTC. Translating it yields CASSPNRGAGYNEQFF.

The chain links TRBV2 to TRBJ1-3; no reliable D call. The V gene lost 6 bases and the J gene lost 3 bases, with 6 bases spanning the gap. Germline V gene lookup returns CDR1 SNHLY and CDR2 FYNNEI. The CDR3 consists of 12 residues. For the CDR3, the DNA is TGTGCCAGCAGCGTCTTTGGAAACACCATATATTTT. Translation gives CASSVFGNTIYF.

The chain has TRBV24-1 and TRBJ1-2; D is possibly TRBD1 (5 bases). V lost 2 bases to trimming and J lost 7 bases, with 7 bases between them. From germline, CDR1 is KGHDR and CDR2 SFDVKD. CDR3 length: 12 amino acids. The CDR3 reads CATSDSRVGYTF. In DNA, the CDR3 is TGTGCCACCAGTGATTCCAGGGTTGGCTACACCTTC.

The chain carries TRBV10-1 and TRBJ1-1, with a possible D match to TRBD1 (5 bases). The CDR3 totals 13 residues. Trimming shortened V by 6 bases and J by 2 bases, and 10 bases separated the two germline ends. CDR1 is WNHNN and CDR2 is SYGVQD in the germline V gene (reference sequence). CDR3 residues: CASRDSHNTEAFF. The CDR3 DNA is TGCGCCAGCAGAGACAGCCATAACACTGAAGCTTTCTTT.

The CDR3 DNA is TGTGCCAGCAGCGCAGGGGGAGGAGAGACCCAGTACTTC. Its translation is CASSAGGGETQYF. The chain is built from TRBV5-6 and TRBJ2-5, with D perhaps matching TRBD1 (7 bases). V lost 4 bases to trimming and J lost 4 bases, with 11 bases between them. This CDR3 is built from 13 residues. Germline V lookup: CDR1 SGHDT, CDR2 YYEEEE.

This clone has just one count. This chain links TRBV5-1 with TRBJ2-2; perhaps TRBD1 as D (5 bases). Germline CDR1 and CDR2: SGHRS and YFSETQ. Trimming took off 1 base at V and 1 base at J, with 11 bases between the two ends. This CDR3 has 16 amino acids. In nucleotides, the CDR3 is TGCGCCAGCAGCTTGATCGGCAGGGAGAACACCGGGGAGCTGTTTTTT. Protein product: CASSLIGRENTGELFF.

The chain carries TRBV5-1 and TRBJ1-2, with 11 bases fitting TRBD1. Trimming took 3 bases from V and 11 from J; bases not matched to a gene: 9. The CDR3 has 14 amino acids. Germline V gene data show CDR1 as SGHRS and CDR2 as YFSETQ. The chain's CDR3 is CASSSPGTGGGYTF. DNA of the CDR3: TGCGCCAGCAGCTCCCCCGGGACAGGGGGGGGGTACACCTTC.

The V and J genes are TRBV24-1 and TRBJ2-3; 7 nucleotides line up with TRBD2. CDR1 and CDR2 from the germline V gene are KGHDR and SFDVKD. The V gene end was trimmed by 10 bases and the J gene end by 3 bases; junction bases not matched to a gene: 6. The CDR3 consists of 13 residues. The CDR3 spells CATRGTGTDTQYF. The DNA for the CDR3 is TGTGCCACGCGGGGGACTGGGACAGATACGCAGTATTTT.

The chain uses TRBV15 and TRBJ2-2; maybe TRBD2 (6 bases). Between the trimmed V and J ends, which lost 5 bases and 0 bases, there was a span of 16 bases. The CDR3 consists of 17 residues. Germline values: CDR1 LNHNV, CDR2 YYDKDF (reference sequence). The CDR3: CATSRRGGFANTGELFF. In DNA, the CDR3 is TGTGCCACCAGCCGCCGAGGAGGGTTCGCGAACACCGGGGAGCTGTTTTTT.

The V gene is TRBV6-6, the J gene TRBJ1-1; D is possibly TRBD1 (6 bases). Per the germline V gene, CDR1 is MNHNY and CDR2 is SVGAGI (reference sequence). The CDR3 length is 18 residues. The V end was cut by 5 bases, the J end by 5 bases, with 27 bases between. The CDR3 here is CASSLSPFRTGLDTEAFF. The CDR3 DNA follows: TGTGCCAGCAGTCTCAGCCCATTTCGAACAGGGTTGGATACTGAAGCTTTCTTT.

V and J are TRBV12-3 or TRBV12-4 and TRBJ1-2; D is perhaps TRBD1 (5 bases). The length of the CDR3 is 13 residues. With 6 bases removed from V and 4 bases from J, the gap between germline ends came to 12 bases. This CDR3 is CASSPDRVYGYTF. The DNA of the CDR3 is TGTGCCAGCAGCCCCGACAGAGTCTATGGCTACACCTTC.

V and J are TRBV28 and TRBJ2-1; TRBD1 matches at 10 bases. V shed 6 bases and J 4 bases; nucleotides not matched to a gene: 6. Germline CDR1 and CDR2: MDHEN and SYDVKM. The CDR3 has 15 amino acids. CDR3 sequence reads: CASSLRDRGYNEQFF. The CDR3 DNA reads TGTGCCAGCAGCCTCCGGGACAGGGGATACAATGAGCAGTTCTTC. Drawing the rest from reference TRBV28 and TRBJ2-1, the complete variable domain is DVKVTQSSRYLVKRTGEKVFLECVQDMDHENMFWYRQDPGLGLRLIYFSYDVKMKEKGDIPEGYSVSREKKERFSLILESASTNQTSMYLCASSLRDRGYNEQFFGPGTRLTVL.